This TCR beta chain was sequenced in a study of cytomegalovirus exposure and HLA in healthy donors. This CDR3 has 16 residues. V shed 2 bases and J 2 bases; nucleotides not matched to a gene: 4. Germline-derived CDR1 and CDR2 are MNHEY and SVGAGI. PCR involved 60 Vbeta and 13 Jbeta primers. Measured with immunoSEQ multiplex PCR; TCRdb has only the in-frame clones, and not every one. The sample shows 150,000 to 200,000 clones, 65% to 85% of them seen only once. Specimen: PBMCs. The chain is built from TRBV6-5 and TRBJ2-5; TRBD2 matches 11 bases. This sequence originates from a man aged 18 to 30 in good health and CMV-seronegative. The CDR3 DNA is TGTGCCAGCAGTTACCCTACTAGCGGGGGACAAGAGACCCAGTACTTC. Amino acids: CASSYPTSGGQETQYF.